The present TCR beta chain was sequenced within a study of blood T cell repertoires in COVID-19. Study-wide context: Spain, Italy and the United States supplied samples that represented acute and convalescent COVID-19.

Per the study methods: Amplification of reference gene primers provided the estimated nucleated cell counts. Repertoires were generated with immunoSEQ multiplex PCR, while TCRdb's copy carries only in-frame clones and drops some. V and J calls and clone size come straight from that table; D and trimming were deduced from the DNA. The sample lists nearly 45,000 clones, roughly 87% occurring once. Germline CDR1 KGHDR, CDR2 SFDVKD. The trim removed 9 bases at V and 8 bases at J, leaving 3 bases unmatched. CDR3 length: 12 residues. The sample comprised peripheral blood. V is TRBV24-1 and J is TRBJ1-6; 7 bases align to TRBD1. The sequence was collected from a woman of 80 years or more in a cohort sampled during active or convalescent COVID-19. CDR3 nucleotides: TGTGCCACCCATCAGGGGGATTCACCCCTCCACTTT. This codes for CATHQGDSPLHF.